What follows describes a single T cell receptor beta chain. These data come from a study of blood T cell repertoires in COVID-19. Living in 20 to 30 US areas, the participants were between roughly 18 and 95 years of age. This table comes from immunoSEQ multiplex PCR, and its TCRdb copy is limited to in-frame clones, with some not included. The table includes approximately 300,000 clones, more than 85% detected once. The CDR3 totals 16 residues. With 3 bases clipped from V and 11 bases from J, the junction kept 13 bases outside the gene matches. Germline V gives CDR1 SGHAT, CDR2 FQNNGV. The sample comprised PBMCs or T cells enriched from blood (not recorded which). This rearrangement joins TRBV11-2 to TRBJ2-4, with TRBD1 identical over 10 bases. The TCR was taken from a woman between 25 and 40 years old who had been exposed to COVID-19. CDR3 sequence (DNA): TGTGCCAGCAGCTTGATGCCGGGACAGGGGAATTATTTTCAGTACTTC. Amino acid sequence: CASSLMPGQGNYFQYF. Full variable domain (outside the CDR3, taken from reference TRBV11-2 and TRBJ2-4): EAGVAQSPRYKIIEKRQSVAFWCNPISGHATLYWYQQILGQGPKLLIQFQNNGVVDDSQLPKDRFSAERLKGVDSTLKIQPAKLEDSAVYLCASSLMPGQGNYFQYFGAGTRLSVL.